Following are 3 T cell receptor beta chains from one sample sequenced in a study of identical twins. One entry per CDR3 protein, called by TCRdb with MiXCR from the 5' RACE reads. The table includes around 670,000 distinct CDR3 sequences, around 5.7% detected once. The sample was naive T cells sorted from blood. These receptors came from a man aged 18-30 years in good health.

The table lists this clonotype with many counts. The chain recombines TRBV7-9 with TRBJ2-5; 7 nucleotides agree with TRBD2. V shed 7 bases, J shed 0 bases, and the junction held 14 bases outside the gene matches. The length of the CDR3 is 17 residues. CDR1 is SEHNR, CDR2 FQNEAQ, per germline (reference sequence). CDR3 nucleotide sequence: TGTGCCAGCACGTCACTGGCGACTAGCCATTACCAAGAGACCCAGTACTTC. It encodes CASTSLATSHYQETQYF.

This clonotype was counted at least ten times. CDR3 DNA: TGCAGCGTGGAAAGGACAGCCTTGAACACTGAAGCTTTCTTT. Amino acids: CSVERTALNTEAFF. The V gene is TRBV29-1, the J gene TRBJ1-1, with D maybe TRBD1 (6 bases). This CDR3 has 14 residues. Per germline, CDR1 SQVTM and CDR2 ANQGSEA. The V gene lost 6 bases and the J gene lost 0 bases, with 14 bases spanning the gap.

J is TRBJ2-2 and V is TRBV10-3, with 7 bases identical to TRBD1. The CDR3 totals 14 residues. V trimming: 6 bases; J trimming: 5 bases; junction bases outside the gene matches: 6. Per the germline V gene, CDR1 is ENHRY and CDR2 is SYGVKD. The CDR3 loop is CAISEGAGTGELFF. The CDR3 DNA reads TGTGCCATCAGCGAGGGGGCCGGTACCGGGGAGCTGTTTTTT.